This TCR beta chain emerged from a study of shared clonotypes between healthy human individuals. Using immunoSEQ multiplex PCR, the repertoire was profiled, and TCRdb retains in-frame clones only, with some absent. The profile shows nearly 600,000 clones, 95% to 96% of them singletons. The CDR3 spans 14 residues. V shed 0 bases and J shed 3 bases, with 9 bases lying between them. CDR1 is MNHEY and CDR2 is SMNVEV in the germline V gene (reference sequence). CD8 cells regarded as naive lacked CD45RO, were positively chosen for CCR7, and omitted terminally differentiated effector memory CD45RA+ cells. This clonotype was obtained from a woman in her 30s in good health. The chain carries TRBV27 and TRBJ2-7, with D uncertain. The source material was naive CD8+ T cells sorted from blood. The DNA for the CDR3 is TGTGCCAGCAGTTTATCGTCGGGCTTCTACGAGCAGTACTTC. It specifies CASSLSSGFYEQYF.